Listed below are T cell receptor beta chains from one sample, sequenced in a study of monozygotic twins with inflammatory bowel disease. TCRdb reprocessed the 5' RACE reads; each CDR3 protein has one entry and no DNA is given. The sample spans more than 350,000 distinct CDR3 sequences; the ten largest clones claim about 2.4%. Sample: blood. Receptors originate from a human donor with ulcerative colitis or Crohn's disease, or a healthy co-twin of an affected twin (not recorded which). Both conserved end residues are part of each CDR3. Each record gives: V gene, J gene, CDR3 protein.

>TRBV12-3/TRBV12-4|TRBJ2-5
CASSLGQGSGETQYF
>TRBV20-1|TRBJ2-7
CSARDPTGFPYEQYF
>TRBV29-1|TRBJ2-5
CSASRGPETQYF
>TRBV6-5|TRBJ1-6
CASSYSSGTANSPLHF
>TRBV7-2|TRBJ2-3
CARSPRRDTDTQYF
>TRBV6-5|TRBJ2-1
CASSYSRQGVVGEQFF
>TRBV15|TRBJ2-7
CATSRDWAGGYEQYF
>TRBV4-2|TRBJ2-2
CASSQDLTSGRWTGELFF
>TRBV7-2|TRBJ1-2
CASAGQGVHGYTF
>TRBV7-2|TRBJ2-3
CASSLIGERRQYF
>TRBV19|TRBJ2-2
CASSVTGLGSNTGELFF
>TRBV27|TRBJ2-2
CASSLYGNTGELFF
>TRBV20-1|TRBJ1-5
CSARDIGNQPQHF
>TRBV20-1|TRBJ2-5
CSARLAGGPGTQYF
>TRBV7-2|TRBJ1-3
CASSLRAVIGSGNTIYF
>TRBV28|TRBJ1-1
CASSLPVGGLTFF
>TRBV12-3/TRBV12-4|TRBJ2-3
CASSLMASGGTDTQYF
>TRBV6-1|TRBJ1-4
CASSPLTGAISTNEKLFF
>TRBV7-2|TRBJ2-3
CASSLNPVDTQYF
>TRBV5-1|TRBJ2-2
CASSPSSQGPGELFF
>TRBV27|TRBJ2-7
CASSQRQGGQYF
>TRBV29-1|TRBJ2-1
CSVEGAESYNEQFF
>TRBV7-3|TRBJ2-2
CASSSPGQGAEGELFF
>TRBV7-2|TRBJ1-2
CASSSGIRNYGYTF
>TRBV20-1|TRBJ1-4
CSARSQEKLFF
>TRBV7-9|TRBJ2-2
CASSLKIDGELFF
>TRBV29-1|TRBJ2-2
CSSRQGGSGELFF
>TRBV29-1|TRBJ2-7
CSVGSGSFGEQYF
>TRBV15|TRBJ2-1
CATSRDGGRLEQFF
>TRBV5-1|TRBJ2-1
CASSKTTGPPYNEQFF
>TRBV5-4|TRBJ2-5
CASSLKVGQETQYF
>TRBV7-2|TRBJ2-7
CASSIKGYEQYF